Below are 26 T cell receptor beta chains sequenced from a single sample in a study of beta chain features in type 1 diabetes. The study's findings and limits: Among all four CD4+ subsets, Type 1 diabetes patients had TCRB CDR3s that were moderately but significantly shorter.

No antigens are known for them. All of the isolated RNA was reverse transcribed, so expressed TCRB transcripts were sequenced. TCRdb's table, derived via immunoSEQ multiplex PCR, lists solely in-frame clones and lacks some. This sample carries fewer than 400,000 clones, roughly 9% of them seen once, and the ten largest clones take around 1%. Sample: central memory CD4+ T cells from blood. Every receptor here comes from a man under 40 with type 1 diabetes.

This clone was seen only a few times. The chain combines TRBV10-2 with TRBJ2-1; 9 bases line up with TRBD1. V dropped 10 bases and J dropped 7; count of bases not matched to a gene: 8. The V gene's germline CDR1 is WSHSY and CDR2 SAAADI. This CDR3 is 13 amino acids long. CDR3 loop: CATLQGAQNEQFF. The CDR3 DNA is TGCGCCACTCTACAGGGGGCGCAGAATGAGCAGTTCTTC.

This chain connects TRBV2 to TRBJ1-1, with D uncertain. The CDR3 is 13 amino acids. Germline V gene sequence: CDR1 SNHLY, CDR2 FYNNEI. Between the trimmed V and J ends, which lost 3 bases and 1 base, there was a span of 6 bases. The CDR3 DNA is TGTGCCAGCAGTGACCAGAGGAACACTGAAGCTTTCTTT. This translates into CASSDQRNTEAFF. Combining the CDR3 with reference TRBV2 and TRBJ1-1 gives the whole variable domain EPEVTQTPSHQVTQMGQEVILRCVPISNHLYFYWYRQILGQKVEFLVSFYNNEISEKSEIFDDQFSVERPDGSNFTLKIRSTKLEDSAMYFCASSDQRNTEAFFGQGTRLTVV.

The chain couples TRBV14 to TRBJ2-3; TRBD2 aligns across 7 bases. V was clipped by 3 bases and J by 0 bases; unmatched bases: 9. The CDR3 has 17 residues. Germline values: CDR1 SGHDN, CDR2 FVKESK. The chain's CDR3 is CASSQDTSEPSTDTQYF. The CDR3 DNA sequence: TGTGCCAGCAGCCAGGATACTAGCGAACCAAGCACAGATACGCAGTATTTT.

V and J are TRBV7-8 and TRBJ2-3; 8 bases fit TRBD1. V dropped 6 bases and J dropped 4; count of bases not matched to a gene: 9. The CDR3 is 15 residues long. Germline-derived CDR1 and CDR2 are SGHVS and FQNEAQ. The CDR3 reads CASSPSGGMADTQYF. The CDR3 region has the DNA TGTGCCAGCAGTCCTTCAGGGGGCATGGCAGATACGCAGTATTTT.

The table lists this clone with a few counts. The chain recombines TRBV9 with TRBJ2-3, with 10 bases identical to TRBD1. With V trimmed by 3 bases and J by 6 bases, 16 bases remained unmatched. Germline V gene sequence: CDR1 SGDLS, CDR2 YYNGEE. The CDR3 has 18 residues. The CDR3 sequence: CASSAGRTGGRLLDTQYF. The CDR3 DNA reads TGTGCCAGCAGCGCAGGGAGGACAGGGGGAAGGTTGCTTGATACGCAGTATTTT.

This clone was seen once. CDR3 sequence reads: CASSYGLPYEQYF. The CDR3 DNA reads TGTGCCAGCAGTTACGGGCTCCCCTACGAGCAGTACTTC. The chain employs TRBV6-5 and TRBJ2-7; D is unclear. V dropped 2 bases and J dropped 2 bases, with 7 bases sitting between them. The CDR3 loop spans 13 amino acids. Germline V gene lookup returns CDR1 MNHEY and CDR2 SVGAGI.

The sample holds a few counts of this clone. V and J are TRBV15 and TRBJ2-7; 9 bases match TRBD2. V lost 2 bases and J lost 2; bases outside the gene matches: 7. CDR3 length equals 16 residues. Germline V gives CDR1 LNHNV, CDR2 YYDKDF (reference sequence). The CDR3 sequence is CATSRSGSSGAYEQYF. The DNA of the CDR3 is TGTGCCACCAGCAGATCGGGTTCTAGCGGGGCCTACGAGCAGTACTTC.

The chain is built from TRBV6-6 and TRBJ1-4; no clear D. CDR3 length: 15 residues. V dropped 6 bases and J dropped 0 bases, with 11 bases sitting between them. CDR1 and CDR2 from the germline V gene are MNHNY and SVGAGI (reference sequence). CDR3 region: CASRKRLSTNEKLFF. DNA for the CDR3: TGTGCCAGCAGGAAGCGACTGTCAACTAATGAAAAACTGTTTTTT.

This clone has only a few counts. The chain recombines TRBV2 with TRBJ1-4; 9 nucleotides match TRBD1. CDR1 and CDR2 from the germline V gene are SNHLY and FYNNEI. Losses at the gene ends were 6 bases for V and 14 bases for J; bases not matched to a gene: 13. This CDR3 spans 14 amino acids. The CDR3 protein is CASRAGQGVEGLFF. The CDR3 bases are TGTGCCAGCAGAGCGGGACAGGGAGTCGAGGGGCTGTTTTTT.

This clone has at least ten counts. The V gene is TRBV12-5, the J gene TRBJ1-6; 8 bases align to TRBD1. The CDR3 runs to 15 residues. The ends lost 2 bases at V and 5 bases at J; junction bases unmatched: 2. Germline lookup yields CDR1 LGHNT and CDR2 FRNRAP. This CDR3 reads CASGLQGANNSPLHF. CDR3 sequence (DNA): TGTGCTAGTGGTTTGCAGGGGGCTAATAATTCACCCCTCCACTTT.

This CDR3 is CAIRRFANTGELFF. CDR3 sequence (DNA): TGTGCCATCCGACGGTTCGCGAACACCGGGGAGCTGTTTTTT. J is TRBJ2-2 and V is TRBV5-4; no reliable D call. The CDR3 totals 14 residues. Germline V gene sequence: CDR1 SGHNT, CDR2 YYREEE (reference sequence). The V end was cut by 9 bases, the J end by 0 bases, with 12 bases between. Combining the CDR3 with reference TRBV5-4 and TRBJ2-2 gives the whole variable domain ETGVTQSPTHLIKTRGQQVTLRCSSQSGHNTVSWYQQALGQGPQFIFQYYREEENGRGNFPPRFSGLQFPNYSSELNVNALELDDSALYLCAIRRFANTGELFFGEGSRLTVL.

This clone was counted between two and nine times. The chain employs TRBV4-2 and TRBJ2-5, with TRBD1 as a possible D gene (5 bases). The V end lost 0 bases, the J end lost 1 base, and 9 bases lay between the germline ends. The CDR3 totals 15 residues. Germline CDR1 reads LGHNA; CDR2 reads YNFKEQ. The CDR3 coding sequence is TGTGCCAGCAGCCAAGAAAGGCAGGGCCAAGAGACCCAGTACTTC. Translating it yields CASSQERQGQETQYF.

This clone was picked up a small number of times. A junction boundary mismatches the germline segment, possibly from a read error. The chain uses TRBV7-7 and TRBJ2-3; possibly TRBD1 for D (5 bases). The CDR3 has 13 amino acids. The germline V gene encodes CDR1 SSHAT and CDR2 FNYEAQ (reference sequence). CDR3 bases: TGTGCTAGCAGCAAACGACAGTCAGATACGCAGTATTTT. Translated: CASSKRQSDTQYF.

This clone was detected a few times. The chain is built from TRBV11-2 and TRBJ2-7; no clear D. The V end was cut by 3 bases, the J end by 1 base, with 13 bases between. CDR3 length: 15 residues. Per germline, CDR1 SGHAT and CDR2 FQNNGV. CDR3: CASSFLGTSSYEQYF. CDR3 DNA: TGTGCCAGCAGCTTCCTAGGTACTTCATCCTACGAGCAGTACTTC.

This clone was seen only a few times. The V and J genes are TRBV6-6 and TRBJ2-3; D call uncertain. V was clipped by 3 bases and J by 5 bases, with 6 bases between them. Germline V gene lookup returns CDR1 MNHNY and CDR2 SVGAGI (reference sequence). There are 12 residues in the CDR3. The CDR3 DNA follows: TGTGCCAGCAGTTATCTGGTAGATACGCAGTATTTT. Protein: CASSYLVDTQYF.

Here the CDR3 reads CASSRQQGGEQYF. The CDR3 DNA reads as TGTGCCAGCAGCCGACAACAGGGCGGCGAGCAGTACTTC. The rearrangement uses TRBV7-8 and TRBJ2-7; a possible D gene is TRBD1 (6 bases). The CDR3 is 13 amino acids. Germline V gene sequence: CDR1 SGHVS, CDR2 FQNEAQ. Trimming removed 5 bases at V and 6 bases at J, with 14 bases between.

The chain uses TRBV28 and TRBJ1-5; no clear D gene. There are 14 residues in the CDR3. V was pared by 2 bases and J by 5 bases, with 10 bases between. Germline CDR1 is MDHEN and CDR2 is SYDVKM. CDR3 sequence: CASSLTAQHQPQHF. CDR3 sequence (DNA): TGTGCCAGCAGTTTAACGGCACAGCATCAGCCCCAGCATTTT.

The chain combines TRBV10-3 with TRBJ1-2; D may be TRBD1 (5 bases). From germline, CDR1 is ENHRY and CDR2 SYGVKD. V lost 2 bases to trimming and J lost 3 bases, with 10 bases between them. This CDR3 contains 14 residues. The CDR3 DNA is TGTGCCATCAGTGAGGGAGGGGTATACTATGGCTACACCTTC. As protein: CAISEGGVYYGYTF.

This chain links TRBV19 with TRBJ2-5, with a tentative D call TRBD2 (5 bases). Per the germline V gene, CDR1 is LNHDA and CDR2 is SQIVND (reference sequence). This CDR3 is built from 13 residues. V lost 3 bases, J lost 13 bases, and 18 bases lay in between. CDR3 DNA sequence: TGTGCCAGTAGTATCTCTCATCAGGACTGCCCGTACTTC. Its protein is CASSISHQDCPYF. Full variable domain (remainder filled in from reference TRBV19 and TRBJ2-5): DGGITQSPKYLFRKEGQNVTLSCEQNLNHDAMYWYRQDPGQGLRLIYYSQIVNDFQKGDIAEGYSVSREKKESFPLTVTSAQKNPTAFYLCASSISHQDCPYFGPGTRLLVL.

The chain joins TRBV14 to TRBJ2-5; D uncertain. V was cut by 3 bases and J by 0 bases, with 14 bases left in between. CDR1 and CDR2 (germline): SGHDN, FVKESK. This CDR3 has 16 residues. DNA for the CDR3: TGTGCCAGCAGCCATGGGTCCTCCTCGTACCAAGAGACCCAGTACTTC. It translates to CASSHGSSSYQETQYF.

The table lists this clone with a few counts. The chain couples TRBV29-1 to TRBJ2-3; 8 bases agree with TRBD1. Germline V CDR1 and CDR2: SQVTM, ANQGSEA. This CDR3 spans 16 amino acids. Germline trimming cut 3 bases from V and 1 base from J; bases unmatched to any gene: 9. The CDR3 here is CSVDRGQSFGTDTQYF. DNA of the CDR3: TGCAGCGTTGACAGGGGGCAGTCGTTTGGCACAGATACGCAGTATTTT.

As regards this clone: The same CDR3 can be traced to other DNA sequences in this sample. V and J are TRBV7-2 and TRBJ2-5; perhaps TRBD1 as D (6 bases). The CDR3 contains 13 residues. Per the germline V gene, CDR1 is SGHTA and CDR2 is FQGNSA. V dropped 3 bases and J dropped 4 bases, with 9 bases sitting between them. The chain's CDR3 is CASSFNRAETQYF. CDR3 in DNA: TGTGCCAGCAGCTTTAACAGGGCAGAGACCCAGTACTTC. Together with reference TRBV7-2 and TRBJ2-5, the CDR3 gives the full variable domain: GAGVSQSPSNKVTEKGKDVELRCDPISGHTALYWYRQSLGQGLEFLIYFQGNSAPDKSGLPSDRFSAERTGGSVSTLTIQRTQQEDSAVYLCASSFNRAETQYFGPGTRLLVL.

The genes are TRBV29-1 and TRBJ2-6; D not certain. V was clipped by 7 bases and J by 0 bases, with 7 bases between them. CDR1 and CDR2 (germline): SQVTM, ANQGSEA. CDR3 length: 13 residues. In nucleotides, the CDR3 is TGCAGCGCCGACGTCTCTGGGGCCAACGTCCTGACTTTC. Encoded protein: CSADVSGANVLTF.

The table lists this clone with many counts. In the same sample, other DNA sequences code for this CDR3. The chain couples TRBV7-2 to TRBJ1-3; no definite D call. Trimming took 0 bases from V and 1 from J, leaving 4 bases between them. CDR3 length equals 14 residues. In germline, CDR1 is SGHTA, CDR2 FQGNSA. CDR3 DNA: TGTGCCAGCAGCTTAGCTTTGTCTGGAAACACCATATATTTT. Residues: CASSLALSGNTIYF.

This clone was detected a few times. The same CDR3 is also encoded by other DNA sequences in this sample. The DNA of the CDR3 is TGCGCCAGCAGCCCACTGGCAGGGGACTATGGCTACACCTTC. Protein sequence: CASSPLAGDYGYTF. The rearrangement joins TRBV4-3 to TRBJ1-2; perhaps TRBD1 as D (6 bases). This CDR3 contains 14 residues. CDR1 is LGHNA, CDR2 YSLEER, per germline. V was shortened by 4 bases and J by 3 bases, with 12 bases between the two germline ends.

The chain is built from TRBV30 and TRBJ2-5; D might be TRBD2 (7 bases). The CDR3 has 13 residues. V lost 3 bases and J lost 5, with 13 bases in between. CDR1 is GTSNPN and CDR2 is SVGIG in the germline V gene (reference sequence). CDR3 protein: CAWRRGGGETQYF. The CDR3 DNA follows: TGTGCCTGGAGAAGGGGGGGAGGGGAGACCCAGTACTTC.